The 28 T cell receptor beta chains below come from one sample, sequenced in a study of blood T cell repertoires in COVID-19. Assay used: immunoSEQ multiplex PCR; TCRdb lists only in-frame clones, some missing. The table has around 330,000 clones, roughly 90% seen once. Sequenced input: PBMCs or T cells enriched from blood (not recorded which). Every receptor here comes from a woman aged 18-35 years who had recovered from COVID-19.

The V and J genes are TRBV6-5 and TRBJ1-4; 7 positions match TRBD1. V lost 6 bases, J lost 7 bases, and 8 bases stayed unmatched. Germline CDR1 reads MNHEY; CDR2 reads SVGAGI. The CDR3 spans 14 residues. The CDR3 DNA reads TGTGCCAGCAGACACAGGGGTAGCGGTGAAAAACTGTTTTTT. Its translation: CASRHRGSGEKLFF.

V usage is TRBV27 and J usage is TRBJ1-5, with no clear D. V lost 4 bases and J lost 3, with 4 bases in between. CDR1 and CDR2 from the germline V gene are MNHEY and SMNVEV (reference sequence). The CDR3 contains 12 residues. The CDR3 protein is CASSSVNQPQHF. The CDR3 DNA reads as TGTGCCAGCAGTTCCGTCAATCAGCCCCAGCATTTT.

This chain links TRBV2 with TRBJ1-1; D remains ambiguous. With 8 bases removed from V and 3 bases from J, the gap between germline ends came to 4 bases. The V gene's germline CDR1 is SNHLY and CDR2 FYNNEI. The CDR3 sequence is 10 residues long. The CDR3 loop reads CASQDTEAFF. CDR3 nucleotide sequence: TGTGCCAGCCAGGACACTGAAGCTTTCTTT. The variable domain in full, with the rest retrieved from reference TRBV2 and TRBJ1-1, is EPEVTQTPSHQVTQMGQEVILRCVPISNHLYFYWYRQILGQKVEFLVSFYNNEISEKSEIFDDQFSVERPDGSNFTLKIRSTKLEDSAMYFCASQDTEAFFGQGTRLTVV.

The J gene is TRBJ2-3, the V gene TRBV5-5; D is possibly TRBD2 (5 bases). Germline V gives CDR1 SGHKS, CDR2 YYEKEE (reference sequence). V lost 0 bases to trimming and J lost 0 bases, with 11 bases between them. This CDR3 is built from 16 residues. CDR3 protein: CASSLAASYSTDTQYF. The DNA of the CDR3 is TGTGCCAGCAGCTTGGCCGCTAGCTATAGCACAGATACGCAGTATTTT.

The V gene is TRBV28, the J gene TRBJ1-5, with 8 positions matching TRBD1. Trimming removed 5 bases from V and 6 bases from J; junction bases left unmatched: 6. The CDR3 contains 14 residues. Per germline, CDR1 MDHEN and CDR2 SYDVKM. CDR3 coding DNA: TGTGCCAGCAGTATGACAGGGGCGGGTCAGCCCCAGCATTTT. Encoded protein: CASSMTGAGQPQHF.

This clone was recorded once. The chain uses TRBV30 and TRBJ1-2, with D perhaps matching TRBD1 (5 bases). The V end was cut by 1 base, the J end by 3 bases, with 9 bases between. The V gene's germline CDR1 is GTSNPN and CDR2 SVGIG (reference sequence). There are 13 residues in the CDR3. The CDR3 loop reads CAWSAGSDYGYTF. The CDR3 coding sequence is TGTGCCTGGAGTGCAGGGTCGGACTATGGCTACACCTTC.

CDR3 nucleotides: TGTGCCAGCAGCCCCCTGGGCAGGTTCGCAGATACGCAGTATTTT. Translating it yields CASSPLGRFADTQYF. The chain carries TRBV7-8 and TRBJ2-3; D uncertain. Germline CDR1 reads SGHVS; CDR2 reads FQNEAQ. CDR3 length: 15 amino acids. Trimming removed 5 bases from V and 4 bases from J, with 16 bases in between. The whole variable domain, filled in from reference TRBV7-8 and TRBJ2-3, reads GAGVSQSPRYKVAKRGQDVALRCDPISGHVSLFWYQQALGQGPEFLTYFQNEAQLDKSGLPSDRFFAERPEGSVSTLKIQRTQQEDSAVYLCASSPLGRFADTQYFGPGTRLTVL.

V usage is TRBV5-1 and J usage is TRBJ1-6; no clear D. V shed 0 bases and J shed 17 bases, with 15 bases lying between them. The CDR3 has 13 residues. Germline V gene data show CDR1 as SGHRS and CDR2 as YFSETQ. CDR3 nucleotides: TGCGCCAGCAGCTTGGGCAGCGAGAGCAATATCCACTTT. Its protein product is CASSLGSESNIHF.

CDR3 nucleotides: TGTGCCAGCAGCGGGGCGACAAGACCCAATGAGCAGTTCTTC. It is translated as CASSGATRPNEQFF. This chain uses TRBV5-5 with TRBJ2-1, with TRBD1 as a possible D gene (5 bases). Between the trimmed V and J ends, which lost 4 bases and 6 bases, there was a span of 14 bases. Germline V gene sequence: CDR1 SGHKS, CDR2 YYEKEE (reference sequence). This CDR3 is built from 14 residues.

The rearrangement links TRBV15 to TRBJ1-4, with D possibly matching TRBD1 (6 bases). CDR1 and CDR2 from the germline V gene are LNHNV and YYDKDF (reference sequence). This CDR3 spans 16 amino acids. V was clipped by 5 bases and J by 2 bases, with 15 bases between them. The CDR3 is CATSGRDIRTNEKLFF. The CDR3 DNA follows: TGTGCCACCAGCGGACGGGACATTCGGACTAATGAAAAACTGTTTTTT.

This chain links TRBV6-4 with TRBJ2-7, with a weak D call TRBD1 (6 bases). The V and J ends lost 7 bases and 3 bases respectively, with 19 bases between them. CDR3 length: 15 residues. The germline V gene has CDR1 MRHNA and CDR2 SNTAGT. For the CDR3, the DNA is TGTGCCAGCACCTCACAGGGCAGCGACCACTACGAGCAGTACTTC. This translates into CASTSQGSDHYEQYF.

This chain uses TRBV7-2 with TRBJ2-6; the match to TRBD2 covers 9 bases. The CDR3 sequence is 18 residues long. Germline assignment: CDR1 SGHTA and CDR2 FQGNSA. The V and J ends lost 1 base and 4 bases, in that order; junction bases with no gene match: 8. The CDR3, as DNA: TGTGCCAGCAGCTTAGATCGCGGGAGGGCCTCCGGGGCCAACGTCCTGACTTTC. Translation gives CASSLDRGRASGANVLTF.

The rearrangement joins TRBV4-3 to TRBJ1-1, with D hard to call. Looked up from germline, CDR1 is LGHNA and CDR2 is YSLEER. V was cut by 4 bases and J by 1 base, with 10 bases left in between. The CDR3 runs 14 residues. CDR3 loop: CASSPERGNTEAFF. DNA of the CDR3: TGCGCCAGCAGCCCGGAACGGGGGAACACTGAAGCTTTCTTT.

This clone has just one count. Here the CDR3 reads CASSLRLEEGNEQFF. In nucleotides, the CDR3 is TGTGCCAGCAGCTTAAGGCTAGAGGAGGGCAATGAGCAGTTCTTC. The gene calls are TRBV7-8 and TRBJ2-1; perhaps TRBD2 as D (6 bases). The V end lost 2 bases, the J end lost 6 bases, and 14 bases lay between the germline ends. Germline V CDR1 and CDR2: SGHVS, FQNEAQ. This CDR3 is built from 15 residues. Complete variable domain (other parts from reference TRBV7-8 and TRBJ2-1): GAGVSQSPRYKVAKRGQDVALRCDPISGHVSLFWYQQALGQGPEFLTYFQNEAQLDKSGLPSDRFFAERPEGSVSTLKIQRTQQEDSAVYLCASSLRLEEGNEQFFGPGTRLTVL.

The chain uses TRBV5-1 and TRBJ1-2; D is ambiguous. The V gene lost 0 bases and the J gene lost 6 bases, with 15 bases spanning the gap. This CDR3 comprises 15 residues. Germline lookup yields CDR1 SGHRS and CDR2 YFSETQ. The CDR3 bases are TGCGCCAGCAGCTTGGCCGCAGGTCTTTTGAATGGCTACACCTTC. Translated: CASSLAAGLLNGYTF.

CDR3 region: CASTPRPPSAYEQYF. The CDR3 nucleotides are TGTGCCAGCACCCCCCGGCCACCTAGCGCCTACGAGCAGTACTTC. The rearrangement uses TRBV6-2 or TRBV6-3 and TRBJ2-7; D is possibly TRBD2 (6 bases). The CDR3 loop spans 15 amino acids. Germline-derived CDR1 and CDR2 are MNHEY and SVGEGT. Trimming removed 7 bases at V and 2 bases at J, with 18 bases between.

The chain joins TRBV12-3 or TRBV12-4 to TRBJ1-5; TRBD1 is a possible D gene (5 bases). V lost 6 bases and J lost 9, with 15 bases in between. The CDR3 extends over 13 amino acids. CDR3 sequence reads: CASSLGGRRPQHF. The CDR3, as DNA: TGTGCCAGCAGCCTTGGGGGGAGACGGCCCCAGCATTTT.

J is TRBJ1-5 and V is TRBV12-3 or TRBV12-4, with 9 bases lining up with TRBD1. This CDR3 has 13 residues. The junction had 2 bases not matched to a gene; V was cut back by 6 bases and J by 5 bases. This chain's CDR3 is CASRQGAHQPQHF. CDR3 DNA: TGTGCCAGCAGACAGGGGGCTCATCAGCCCCAGCATTTT.

This chain uses TRBV28 with TRBJ1-1, with 9 bases identical to TRBD1. Trimming at V came to 6 bases and at J to 4 bases, leaving 3 bases not matched to a gene. Germline V gene sequence: CDR1 MDHEN, CDR2 SYDVKM. The CDR3 sequence is 13 residues long. CDR3 residues: CASRTGGATEAFF. The CDR3 nucleotides are TGTGCCAGCAGGACAGGGGGGGCCACTGAAGCTTTCTTT.

The chain couples TRBV14 to TRBJ2-3; 10 nucleotides align to TRBD1. The ends lost 4 bases at V and 2 bases at J; junction bases unmatched: 15. Germline-derived CDR1 and CDR2 are SGHDN and FVKESK. The CDR3 totals 19 residues. The CDR3 sequence: CASSPYLWIGTGVTDTQYF. CDR3 bases: TGTGCCAGCAGCCCCTACCTCTGGATAGGGACAGGGGTCACAGATACGCAGTATTTT.

The V call is TRBV6-4, the J call TRBJ2-1; TRBD2 matches 7 bases. Germline lookup yields CDR1 MRHNA and CDR2 SNTAGT. Trimming cost V 5 bases and J 6 bases; bases outside gene matches: 7. This CDR3 is built from 14 residues. The DNA for the CDR3 is TGTGCCAGCAGTTTACGCCCGGGGGGCAATGAGCAGTTCTTC. This translates into CASSLRPGGNEQFF.

The chain links TRBV3-1 (or the pseudogene TRBV3-2) to TRBJ2-7, with a weak D call TRBD2 (5 bases). CDR1 is LGHDT and CDR2 is YNNKEL in the germline V gene (reference sequence). Trimming left V 2 bases short and J 3 bases short, with 14 bases between. CDR3 length: 15 amino acids. CDR3 amino acids: CASSQSPSEVYEQYF. CDR3 nucleotide sequence: TGTGCCAGCAGCCAATCTCCCTCGGAGGTCTACGAGCAGTACTTC.

The chain carries TRBV7-2 and TRBJ1-1, with TRBD1 as a possible D gene (6 bases). The V gene lost 2 bases and the J gene lost 0 bases, with 10 bases spanning the gap. This CDR3 is 15 amino acids long. The germline gives CDR1 SGHTA, CDR2 FQGNSA. In nucleotides, the CDR3 is TGTGCCAGCAGCTTAAGAGGACAGATGAACACTGAAGCTTTCTTT. Its protein product is CASSLRGQMNTEAFF.

The chain joins TRBV6-5 to TRBJ1-1; D gene uncertain. Per the germline V gene, CDR1 is MNHEY and CDR2 is SVGAGI. With 4 bases removed from V and 0 bases from J, the gap between germline ends came to 3 bases. This CDR3 spans 12 amino acids. The CDR3 nucleotides read TGTGCCAGCAGTTCCATGAACACTGAAGCTTTCTTT. As protein: CASSSMNTEAFF.

The chain employs TRBV6-5 and TRBJ2-2; D perhaps matches TRBD2 (5 bases). The CDR3 covers 15 residues. The V gene's germline CDR1 is MNHEY and CDR2 SVGAGI. V lost 6 bases to trimming and J lost 7 bases, with 18 bases between them. Written as DNA, the CDR3 is TGTGCCAGCAGCCAAGGGTTGGGAGTTCTCGGGGAGCTGTTTTTT. Protein product: CASSQGLGVLGELFF.

This sequence joins TRBV28 and TRBJ2-5; 11 bases map to TRBD2. The CDR3 covers 16 residues. Looked up from germline, CDR1 is MDHEN and CDR2 is SYDVKM. The V segment lost 2 bases and the J segment 1 base; nucleotides outside the gene matches: 3. CDR3 residues: CASSLPGLAGQETQYF. CDR3 DNA: TGTGCCAGCAGTTTACCTGGACTAGCGGGCCAAGAGACCCAGTACTTC.

V usage is TRBV15 and J usage is TRBJ2-1, with 9 bases identical to TRBD2. The CDR3 has 19 amino acids. Germline V gene lookup returns CDR1 LNHNV and CDR2 YYDKDF (reference sequence). Trimming cost V 3 bases and J 1 base; bases outside gene matches: 13. This CDR3 reads CATSSGGAGGPTSYNEQFF. CDR3 in DNA: TGTGCCACCAGCAGCGGGGGCGCGGGGGGGCCTACTTCCTACAATGAGCAGTTCTTC.

The chain has TRBV7-2 and TRBJ1-2, with a possible D match to TRBD1 (5 bases). Trimming pared 3 bases from V and 4 bases from J, leaving 12 bases between. There are 14 residues in the CDR3. Germline loops: CDR1 SGHTA, CDR2 FQGNSA. CDR3 region: CASSFSDRSYGYTF. In nucleotides, the CDR3 is TGTGCCAGCAGCTTCTCTGACAGAAGCTATGGCTACACCTTC.